Listed here are 27 T cell receptor beta chains from one sample, sequenced in a study of cytomegalovirus exposure and HLA in healthy donors. The PCR used 60 Vbeta and 13 Jbeta primers. Method: immunoSEQ multiplex PCR; TCRdb's copy keeps in-frame clones and lacks some. Here the sample spans about 55,000 clones, about 76% being singletons. Sequencing was done on a sample of PBMCs. These receptor sequences come from a female donor in good health and CMV-seronegative.

The V and J genes are TRBV4-3 and TRBJ2-7; 7 bases are shared with TRBD2. CDR1 and CDR2 from the germline V gene are LGHNA and YSLEER. The length of the CDR3 is 15 residues. The ends lost 1 base at V and 3 bases at J; junction bases unmatched: 6. CDR3 nucleotide sequence: TGCGCCAGCAGCCAAGGGCTAGCGGTTAACTACGAGCAGTACTTC. Its protein is CASSQGLAVNYEQYF.

J is TRBJ1-2 and V is TRBV4-2; 9 nucleotides agree with TRBD1. The length of the CDR3 is 15 residues. The germline V gene has CDR1 LGHNA and CDR2 YNFKEQ. J lost 6 bases, V lost 0 bases, and 5 bases had no gene match. The CDR3 nucleotides read TGTGCCAGCAGCCAAGAATTGGGACAGGGTGATGGCTACACCTTC. It yields the protein CASSQELGQGDGYTF.

The sample holds a few counts of this clone. The germline gene is not matched at one end of the junction; a read error may be the cause. The chain employs TRBV9 and TRBJ2-7; 7 positions match TRBD2. Per the germline V gene, CDR1 is SGDLS and CDR2 is YYNGEE. CDR3 length: 14 amino acids. CDR3 bases: TGTGCCAGCAGCCTAACGACTAGCTCCCACGAGCAGTACTTC. Its protein is CASSLTTSSHEQYF. The whole variable domain, remainder taken from reference TRBV9 and TRBJ2-7, is DSGVTQTPKHLITATGQRVTLRCSPRSGDLSVYWYQQSLDQGLQFLIQYYNGEERAKGNILERFSAQQFPDLHSELNLSSLELGDSALYFCASSLTTSSHEQYFGPGTRLTVT.

The gene calls are TRBV4-3 and TRBJ2-7; D remains ambiguous. Germline CDR1 is LGHNA and CDR2 is YSLEER. V shed 2 bases and J shed 6 bases, with 11 bases lying between them. There are 13 residues in the CDR3. The CDR3 region has the DNA TGCGCCAGCAGCCAATCCCTCATTAGCGAGCAGTACTTC. Translating it yields CASSQSLISEQYF.

This clone has only a few counts. The genes are TRBV29-1 and TRBJ1-2; D unclear. The germline gives CDR1 SQVTM, CDR2 ANQGSEA. Trimming cost V 4 bases and J 4 bases, with 10 bases left between them. The CDR3 extends over 12 amino acids. Here the CDR3 reads CSVVSQVYGYTF. DNA for the CDR3: TGCAGCGTTGTATCGCAGGTCTATGGCTACACCTTC.

The rearrangement joins TRBV5-1 to TRBJ2-3; 10 positions agree with TRBD2. Germline CDR1 SGHRS, CDR2 YFSETQ. Trimming cost V 3 bases and J 1 base; bases outside gene matches: 5. The length of the CDR3 is 16 residues. The CDR3 loop is CASSSQTSGGTDTQYF. CDR3 DNA: TGCGCCAGCAGCTCCCAAACTAGCGGGGGCACAGATACGCAGTATTTT.

The chain carries TRBV5-6 and TRBJ1-1; 8 nucleotides match TRBD1. V was clipped by 3 bases and J by 0 bases; unmatched bases: 7. The length of the CDR3 is 16 residues. The germline gives CDR1 SGHDT, CDR2 YYEEEE. For the CDR3, the DNA is TGTGCCAGCAGCTCAAGACAGGGGAAATTGAACACTGAAGCTTTCTTT. Translation: CASSSRQGKLNTEAFF.

This clone is a singleton in its sample. The chain uses TRBV6-5 and TRBJ2-7; D gene ambiguous. V was shortened by 4 bases and J by 2 bases, with 12 bases between the two germline ends. This CDR3 is 14 amino acids long. CDR1 and CDR2 from the germline V gene are MNHEY and SVGAGI. CDR3 nucleotides: TGTGCCAGCAGTTCCTCGGGCCGCCCCTACGAGCAGTACTTC. Protein product: CASSSSGRPYEQYF.

V and J are TRBV4-2 and TRBJ2-7, with D hard to call. The CDR3 is 15 residues long. The V end lost 0 bases, the J end lost 0 bases, and 9 bases lay between the germline ends. Germline V gene data show CDR1 as LGHNA and CDR2 as YNFKEQ. DNA of the CDR3: TGTGCCAGCAGCCAAGAGGGCCAGGTCTCCTACGAGCAGTACTTC. This gives the protein CASSQEGQVSYEQYF.

This chain links TRBV20-1 with TRBJ1-2; tentatively, D is TRBD1 (5 bases). CDR3 length: 11 residues. From germline, CDR1 is DFQATT and CDR2 SNEGSKA (reference sequence). As DNA, the CDR3 is TGCAGCATAGACAGCCCCTATGGCTACACCTTC. Amino acid sequence: CSIDSPYGYTF.

This clone was counted only a few times. The J gene is TRBJ2-5, the V gene TRBV5-1; 9 bases align to TRBD1. With V trimmed by 4 bases and J by 3 bases, 4 bases remained unmatched. The CDR3 is 14 amino acids. Per the germline V gene, CDR1 is SGHRS and CDR2 is YFSETQ. CDR3 residues: CASSHGTGKETQYF. DNA of the CDR3: TGCGCCAGCAGCCATGGGACAGGGAAAGAGACCCAGTACTTC.

This clone was observed a single time. The chain combines TRBV2 with TRBJ2-5; possibly TRBD2 for D (7 bases). CDR1 is SNHLY and CDR2 is FYNNEI in the germline V gene. The CDR3 length is 13 residues. With 6 bases removed from V and 4 bases from J, the gap between germline ends came to 12 bases. CDR3 residues: CASRKGGGETQYF. CDR3 nucleotide sequence: TGTGCCAGCAGAAAGGGGGGGGGAGAGACCCAGTACTTC.

The chain links TRBV4-2 to TRBJ2-7; 8 nucleotides match TRBD1. V shed 1 base, J shed 3 bases, and the junction held 5 bases outside the gene matches. Germline assignment: CDR1 LGHNA and CDR2 YNFKEQ. The CDR3 covers 15 residues. CDR3: CASSQGTGTGYEQYF. The CDR3 coding sequence is TGTGCCAGCAGCCAAGGGACCGGGACAGGCTACGAGCAGTACTTC.

This clone was detected only once. This sequence joins TRBV6-1 and TRBJ2-5; maybe TRBD1 (5 bases). The germline gives CDR1 MNHNS, CDR2 SASEGT. CDR3 size: 15 residues. The V gene lost 6 bases and the J gene lost 5 bases, with 19 bases spanning the gap. The CDR3 region has the DNA TGTGCCAGCAGCTTGAATCCAGGGTTTGGGGAGACCCAGTACTTC. Protein: CASSLNPGFGETQYF.

This clone appeared once. The J gene is TRBJ1-6, the V gene TRBV11-1; D is undetermined. Trimming pared 4 bases from V and 10 bases from J, leaving 14 bases between. Per the germline V gene, CDR1 is SGHAT and CDR2 is FQDESV (reference sequence). The CDR3 loop spans 14 amino acids. CDR3 DNA: TGTGCCAGCAGCTCTTTGCCCGGGAGCTCACCCCTCCACTTT. Translating it yields CASSSLPGSSPLHF.

The chain combines TRBV30 with TRBJ1-2, with D possibly matching TRBD1 (6 bases). CDR1 GTSNPN and CDR2 SVGIG come from the germline V gene (reference sequence). The CDR3 covers 13 residues. The CDR3 reads CATGGGGSYGYTF. The CDR3 DNA reads TGTGCTACAGGCGGGGGGGGCAGCTATGGCTACACCTTC.

The chain uses TRBV18 and TRBJ2-3, with D possibly TRBD2 on 6 matching bases. The CDR3 contains 15 residues. Trimming removed 1 base at V and 7 bases at J, with 15 bases between. The V gene's germline CDR1 is KGHSH and CDR2 LQKENI. CDR3 nucleotide sequence: TGTGCCAGCTCACCACTCGGGGGTCCGGAGAATACGCAGTATTTT. Translation gives CASSPLGGPENTQYF.

The chain employs TRBV7-9 and TRBJ2-1; TRBD2 matches 11 bases. V dropped 5 bases and J dropped 4; count of bases not matched to a gene: 7. Germline CDR1 and CDR2: SEHNR and FQNEAQ (reference sequence). This CDR3 is built from 16 residues. The CDR3 nucleotides read TGTGCCAGCAGCACATTAGCGGGGGGGTTGTACAATGAGCAGTTCTTC. It translates to CASSTLAGGLYNEQFF.

The rearrangement links TRBV6-6 to TRBJ1-1; D gene uncertain. This CDR3 has 14 amino acids. Trimming shortened V by 4 bases and J by 4 bases, and 13 bases separated the two germline ends. The germline CDR1 and CDR2 sequences are MNHNY and SVGAGI (reference sequence). The CDR3 DNA reads TGTGCCAGCAGTTTCTCCGCCCTGGCCACTGAAGCTTTCTTT. This translates into CASSFSALATEAFF.

The chain recombines TRBV30 with TRBJ1-1; tentative D call: TRBD1 (6 bases). The germline gives CDR1 GTSNPN, CDR2 SVGIG (reference sequence). V lost 4 bases and J 0 bases, leaving 6 bases between the germline ends. The CDR3 is 12 amino acids. The CDR3 DNA reads TGTGCCTGGACAGGGGTGAACACTGAAGCTTTCTTT. This gives the protein CAWTGVNTEAFF. Full variable domain (rest looked up from reference TRBV30 and TRBJ1-1): SQTIHQWPATLVQPVGSPLSLECTVEGTSNPNLYWYRQAAGRGLQLLFYSVGIGQISSEVPQNLSASRPQDRQFILSSKKLLLSDSGFYLCAWTGVNTEAFFGQGTRLTVV.

V gene TRBV4-1 combines with J gene TRBJ1-1, with no clear D. Trimming removed 1 base from V and 0 bases from J, with 9 bases in between. Germline CDR1 reads MGHRA; CDR2 reads YSYEKL. The CDR3 has 15 amino acids. The CDR3 bases are TGCGCCAGCAGCCAAGGGGAGGGAATGAACACTGAAGCTTTCTTT. This encodes CASSQGEGMNTEAFF.

In its sample, this clone was seen a few times. The chain carries TRBV10-3 and TRBJ2-5; 9 positions match TRBD1. The DNA matches TRBJ2-7 better at its end, which makes the J call doubtful. This CDR3 spans 15 amino acids. Germline V gene data show CDR1 as ENHRY and CDR2 as SYGVKD. The CDR3 region is CAISPSSDRGYEQYF. Written as DNA, the CDR3 is TGTGCCATCAGCCCTTCCTCGGACAGGGGCTACGAGCAGTACTTC.

The gene calls are TRBV2 and TRBJ1-4; TRBD1 might be the D (5 bases). This CDR3 is 15 amino acids long. Germline-derived CDR1 and CDR2 are SNHLY and FYNNEI. Between the trimmed V and J ends, which lost 6 bases and 5 bases, there was a span of 16 bases. The chain's CDR3 is CASSPSRGGNEKLFF. The CDR3 DNA reads TGTGCCAGCAGCCCCTCCCGGGGGGGAAATGAAAAACTGTTTTTT.

The chain employs TRBV5-1 and TRBJ2-1; 7 bases fit TRBD1. Looked up from germline, CDR1 is SGHRS and CDR2 is YFSETQ. The CDR3 is 16 residues long. V dropped 2 bases and J dropped 3; count of bases not matched to a gene: 8. As DNA, the CDR3 is TGCGCCAGCAGCTTTAAGTCGGGACAGCTCTACAATGAGCAGTTCTTC. It is translated as CASSFKSGQLYNEQFF.

This chain links TRBV5-4 with TRBJ2-7; D perhaps matches TRBD1 (5 bases). The germline gives CDR1 SGHNT, CDR2 YYREEE (reference sequence). The CDR3 contains 17 residues. V lost 0 bases and J lost 0, with 16 bases in between. CDR3 DNA sequence: TGTGCCAGCAGCTTGGCAGGCAGCAGGGCGAGCTCCTACGAGCAGTACTTC. This codes for CASSLAGSRASSYEQYF.

V gene TRBV15 combines with J gene TRBJ1-2; D may be TRBD1 (5 bases). The CDR3 loop spans 13 amino acids. Trimming shortened V by 0 bases and J by 5 bases, and 7 bases separated the two germline ends. The germline V gene encodes CDR1 LNHNV and CDR2 YYDKDF (reference sequence). CDR3 sequence reads: CATSREGHYGYTF. The CDR3 coding sequence is TGTGCCACCAGCAGAGAGGGGCATTATGGCTACACCTTC.

This chain uses TRBV7-2 with TRBJ2-7, with 8 bases identical to TRBD1. The CDR3 is made up of 14 amino acids. The J segment lost 4 bases and the V segment lost 4 bases, leaving 6 bases of the junction unmatched. Germline lookup yields CDR1 SGHTA and CDR2 FQGNSA. CDR3 in DNA: TGTGCCAGCAGCTCGGACAGGGTTGGGTACGAGCAGTACTTC. It is translated as CASSSDRVGYEQYF.